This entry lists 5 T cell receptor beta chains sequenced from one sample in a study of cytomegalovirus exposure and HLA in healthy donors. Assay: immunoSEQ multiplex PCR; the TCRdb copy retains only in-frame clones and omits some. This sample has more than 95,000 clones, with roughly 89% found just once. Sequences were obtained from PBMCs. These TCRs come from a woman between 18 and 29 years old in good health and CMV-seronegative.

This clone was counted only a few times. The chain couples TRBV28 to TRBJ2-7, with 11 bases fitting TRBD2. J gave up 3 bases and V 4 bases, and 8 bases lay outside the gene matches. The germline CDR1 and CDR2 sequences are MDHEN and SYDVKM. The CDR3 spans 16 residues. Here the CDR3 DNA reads TGTGCCAGCAGTTCAAGCTCTAGCGGGAGGCACTACGAGCAGTACTTC. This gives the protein CASSSSSSGRHYEQYF.

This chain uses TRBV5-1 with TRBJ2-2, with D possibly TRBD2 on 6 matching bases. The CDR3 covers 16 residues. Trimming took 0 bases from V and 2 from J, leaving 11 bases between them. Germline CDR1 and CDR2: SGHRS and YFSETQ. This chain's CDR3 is CASSLDRGTNTGELFF. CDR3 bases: TGCGCCAGCAGCTTGGATCGCGGGACTAACACCGGGGAGCTGTTTTTT.

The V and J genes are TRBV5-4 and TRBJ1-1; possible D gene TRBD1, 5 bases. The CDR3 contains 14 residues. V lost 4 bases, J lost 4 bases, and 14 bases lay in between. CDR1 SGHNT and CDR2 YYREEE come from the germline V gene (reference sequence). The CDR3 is CASSVLTDPTEAFF. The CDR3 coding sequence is TGTGCCAGCAGCGTCTTGACAGACCCCACTGAAGCTTTCTTT.

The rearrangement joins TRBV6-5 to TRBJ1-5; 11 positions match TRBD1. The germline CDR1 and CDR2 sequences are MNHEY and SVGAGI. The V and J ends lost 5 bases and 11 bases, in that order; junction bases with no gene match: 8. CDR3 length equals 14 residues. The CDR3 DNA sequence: TGTGCCAGCAGTGTCGGGGACAGGGGGTCCGCCCAGCATTTT. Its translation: CASSVGDRGSAQHF.

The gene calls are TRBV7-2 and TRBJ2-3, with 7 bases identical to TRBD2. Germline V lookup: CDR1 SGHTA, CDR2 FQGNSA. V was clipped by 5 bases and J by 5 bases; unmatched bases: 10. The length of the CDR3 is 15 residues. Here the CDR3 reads CASSPSAGVVDTQYF. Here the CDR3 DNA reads TGTGCCAGCAGCCCGTCGGCGGGAGTCGTAGATACGCAGTATTTT.